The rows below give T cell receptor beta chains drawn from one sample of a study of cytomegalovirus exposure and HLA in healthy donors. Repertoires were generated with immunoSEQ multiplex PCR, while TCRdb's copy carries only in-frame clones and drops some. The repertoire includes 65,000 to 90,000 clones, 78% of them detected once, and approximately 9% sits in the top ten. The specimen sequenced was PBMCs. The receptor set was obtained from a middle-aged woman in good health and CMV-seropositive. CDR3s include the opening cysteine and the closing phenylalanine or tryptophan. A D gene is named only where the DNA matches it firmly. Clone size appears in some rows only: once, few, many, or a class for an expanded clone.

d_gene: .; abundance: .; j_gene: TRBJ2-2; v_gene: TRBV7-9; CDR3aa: CSSSQRSGELFF; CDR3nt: TGTTCCAGCAGCCAACGGTCCGGGGAGCTGTTTTTT
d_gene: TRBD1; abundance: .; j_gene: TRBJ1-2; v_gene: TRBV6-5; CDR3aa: CASSKDRVDYGYTF; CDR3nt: TGTGCCAGCAGCAAGGACAGGGTTGACTATGGCTACACCTTC
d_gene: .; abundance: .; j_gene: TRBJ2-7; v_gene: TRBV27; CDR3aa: CASSLLQGGYEQYF; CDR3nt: TGTGCCAGCAGTTTATTGCAGGGAGGCTACGAGCAGTACTTC
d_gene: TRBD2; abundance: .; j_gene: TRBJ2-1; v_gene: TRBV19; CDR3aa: CASSILAGAPDNEQFF; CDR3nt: TGTGCCAGTAGTATCCTAGCGGGGGCCCCGGACAATGAGCAGTTCTTC
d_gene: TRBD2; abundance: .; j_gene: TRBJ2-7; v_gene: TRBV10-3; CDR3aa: CAISESSGAVRSYEQYF; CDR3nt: TGTGCCATCAGTGAGTCTAGCGGGGCCGTCCGTTCCTACGAGCAGTACTTC
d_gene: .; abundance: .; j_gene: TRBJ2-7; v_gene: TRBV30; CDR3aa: CAWSEAQTGSYEQYF; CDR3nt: TGTGCCTGGAGCGAGGCCCAGACAGGCTCCTACGAGCAGTACTTC
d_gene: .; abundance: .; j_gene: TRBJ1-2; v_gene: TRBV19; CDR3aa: CASSMGMGGYTF; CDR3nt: TGTGCCAGTAGTATGGGCATGGGTGGCTACACCTTC
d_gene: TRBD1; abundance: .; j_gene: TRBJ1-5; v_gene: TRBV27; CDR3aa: CASRRQGTDQPQHF; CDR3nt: TGTGCCAGCAGACGACAGGGGACTGATCAGCCCCAGCATTTT
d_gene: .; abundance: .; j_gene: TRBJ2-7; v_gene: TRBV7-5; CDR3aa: CVRSQNYEQYF; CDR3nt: TGTGTCAGAAGCCAAAACTACGAGCAGTACTTC
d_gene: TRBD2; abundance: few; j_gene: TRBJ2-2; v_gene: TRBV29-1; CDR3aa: CSVELAGLNTGELFF; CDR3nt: TGCAGCGTTGAACTAGCGGGGTTAAACACCGGGGAGCTGTTTTTT
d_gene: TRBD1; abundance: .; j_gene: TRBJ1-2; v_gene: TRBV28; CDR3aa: CASSSGQARYGYTF; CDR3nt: TGTGCCAGCAGTTCAGGACAGGCGAGATATGGCTACACCTTC
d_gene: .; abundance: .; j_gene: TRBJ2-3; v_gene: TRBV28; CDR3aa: CASRSAAQRTDTQYF; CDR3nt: TGTGCCAGCAGGTCAGCGGCCCAAAGGACAGATACGCAGTATTTT
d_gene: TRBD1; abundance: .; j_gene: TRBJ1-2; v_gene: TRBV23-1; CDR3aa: CASSSSQGTGGFGYTF; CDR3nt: TGCGCCAGCAGTTCCAGCCAGGGGACAGGGGGATTTGGCTACACCTTC
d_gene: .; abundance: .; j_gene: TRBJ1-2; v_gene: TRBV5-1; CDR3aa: CASKDGGRMNYGYTF; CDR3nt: TGCGCCAGCAAGGACGGGGGGCGAATGAACTATGGCTACACCTTC
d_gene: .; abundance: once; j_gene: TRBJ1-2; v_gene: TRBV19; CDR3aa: CASSPGGNYGYTF; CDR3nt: TGTGCCAGTAGCCCAGGAGGGAACTATGGCTACACCTTC
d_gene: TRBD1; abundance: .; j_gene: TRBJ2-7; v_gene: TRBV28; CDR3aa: CASSLPGTGVGYEQYF; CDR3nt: TGTGCCAGCAGTTTACCTGGGACAGGGGTTGGCTACGAGCAGTACTTC
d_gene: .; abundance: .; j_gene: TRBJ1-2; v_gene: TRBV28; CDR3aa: CASSPTVNYGYTF; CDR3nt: TGTGCCAGCAGTCCGACAGTCAACTATGGCTACACCTTC
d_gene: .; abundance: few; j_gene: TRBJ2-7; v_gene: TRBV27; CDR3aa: CASSPLLGRGDGEQYF; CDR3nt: TGTGCCAGCAGTCCCCTACTGGGCAGGGGCGACGGCGAGCAGTACTTC
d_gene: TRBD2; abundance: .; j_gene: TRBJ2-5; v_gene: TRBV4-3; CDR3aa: CASSHLKGNGGQETQYF; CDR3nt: TGCGCCAGCAGCCATCTTAAGGGTAACGGGGGGCAAGAGACCCAGTACTTC
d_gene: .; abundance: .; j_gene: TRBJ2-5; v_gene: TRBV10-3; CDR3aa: CAISAGEDQETQYF; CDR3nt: TGTGCCATCAGTGCCGGGGAAGACCAAGAGACCCAGTACTTC
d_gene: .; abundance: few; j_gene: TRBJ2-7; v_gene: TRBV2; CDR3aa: CASTYGASGYEQYF; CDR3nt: TGTGCCAGCACGTATGGGGCTTCTGGCTACGAGCAGTACTTC
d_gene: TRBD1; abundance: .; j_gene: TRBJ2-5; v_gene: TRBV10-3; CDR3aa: CAISDGTGAVETQYF; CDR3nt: TGTGCCATCAGTGACGGGACAGGGGCTGTGGAGACCCAGTACTTC
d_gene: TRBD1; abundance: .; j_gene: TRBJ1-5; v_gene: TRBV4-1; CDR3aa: CASSLGTGVLYQPQHF; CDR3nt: TGCGCCAGCAGCCTGGGGACAGGGGTTCTTTATCAGCCCCAGCATTTT
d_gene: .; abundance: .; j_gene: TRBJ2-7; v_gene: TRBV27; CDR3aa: CASSLNRASYEQYF; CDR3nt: TGTGCCAGCAGTCTCAACAGGGCCTCCTACGAGCAGTACTTC
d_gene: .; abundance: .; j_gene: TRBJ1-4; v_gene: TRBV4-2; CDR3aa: CASSQGQFGGEKLFF; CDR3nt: TGTGCCAGCAGCCAGGGGCAGTTTGGTGGGGAAAAACTGTTTTTT
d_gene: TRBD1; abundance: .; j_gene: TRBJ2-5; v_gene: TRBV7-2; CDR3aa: CASSRRQGQYF; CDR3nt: TGTGCCAGCAGCAGACGACAGGGCCAGTACTTC
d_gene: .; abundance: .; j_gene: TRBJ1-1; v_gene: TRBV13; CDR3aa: CASSRNRANTEAFF; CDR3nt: TGTGCCAGCAGCAGGAACAGGGCGAACACTGAAGCTTTCTTT
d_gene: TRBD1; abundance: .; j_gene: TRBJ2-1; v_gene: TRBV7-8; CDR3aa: CASSTRDRGHEQFF; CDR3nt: TGTGCCAGCTCAACCCGGGACAGGGGACATGAGCAGTTCTTC
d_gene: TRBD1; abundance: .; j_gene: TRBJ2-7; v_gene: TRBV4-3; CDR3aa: CASSQDMGQGAYEQYF; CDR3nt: TGCGCCAGCAGCCAAGATATGGGACAGGGGGCCTACGAGCAGTACTTC
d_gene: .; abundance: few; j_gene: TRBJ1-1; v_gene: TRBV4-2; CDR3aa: CASSQDGRGNTEAFF; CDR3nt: TGTGCCAGCAGCCAAGATGGCAGGGGCAACACTGAAGCTTTCTTT